This T cell receptor (beta chain) appears in the sequencing data of a study of circulating tumor DNA in untreated peripheral T-cell lymphoma (dated by TCRdb to about 2021). On the study overall, not on this receptor specifically: Tumor-specific clonotypes were found in about three quarters of patients, coming from around 86% of baseline tissues and approximately 65% of baseline serum samples.

The receptor library was made with the immunoSEQ multiplex PCR assay. This is the immuneACCESS table as TCRdb keeps it, with only in-frame sequences that have V and J called. A part of the clones is gone; compared with another copy, unresolved V genes explain less than half, and the rest is unexplained. In all, the sample holds thousands of clones, and approximately 77% of those were seen once. The leading ten clones occupy approximately 30% of the sample. The sample holds a few counts of this clone. This receptor's antigen is unknown. No much larger clonotype is one base removed from it; base qualities were not supplied. To identify tumor-specific TCR clonotypes, tumor tissue taken at baseline, before any treatment, was sequenced. In a trial, the study monitored patients with peripheral T-cell lymphoma who were getting frontline treatment by applying next-generation sequencing to their T-cell receptor sequences.

The CDR3 runs 16 amino acids, cysteine and phenylalanine included. The read is trimmed to its CDR3 DNA, 48 bases read in frame from base 1. CDR1 and CDR2 were assigned from the germline V gene (reference sequence) as LNHNV and YYDKDF. V is pared back by 0 bases and J by 4 bases, with 15 bases lying between the germline termini. This receptor chain uses TRBV15 and TRBJ1-2; the D gene identity is not certain. Sequenced input: tumor tissue. The receptor's source is a human donor with peripheral T-cell lymphoma. The DNA sequence is as follows: TGTGCCACCAGCAGAGATTACCCCGGACGGCTCTATGGCTACACCTTC. It translates as CATSRDYPGRLYGYTF.